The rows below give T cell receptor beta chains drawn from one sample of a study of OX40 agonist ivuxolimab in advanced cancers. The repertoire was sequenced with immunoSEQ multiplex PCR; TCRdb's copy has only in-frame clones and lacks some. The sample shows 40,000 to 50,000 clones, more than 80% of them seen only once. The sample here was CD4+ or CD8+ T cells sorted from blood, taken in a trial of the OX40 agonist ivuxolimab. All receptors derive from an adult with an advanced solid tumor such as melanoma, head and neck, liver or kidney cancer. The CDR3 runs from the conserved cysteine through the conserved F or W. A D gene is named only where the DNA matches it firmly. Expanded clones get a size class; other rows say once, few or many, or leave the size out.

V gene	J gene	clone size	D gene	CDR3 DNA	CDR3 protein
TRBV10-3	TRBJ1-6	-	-	TGTGCCATCAGTGAGAAGGGGGGATTGAATTCACCCCTCCACTTT	CAISEKGGLNSPLHF
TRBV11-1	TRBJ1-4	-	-	TGTGCCAGCAGCCCTGGACAGACCGCAACTAATGAAAAACTGTTTTTT	CASSPGQTATNEKLFF
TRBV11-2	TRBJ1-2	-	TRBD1	TGTGCCAGCAGGGTTCCGGGACAGGGGTATGGCTACACCTTC	CASRVPGQGYGYTF
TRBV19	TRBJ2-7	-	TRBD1	TGTGCCAGTAGTCTAGGGGACAGGGGGTCCTACGAGCAGTACTTC	CASSLGDRGSYEQYF
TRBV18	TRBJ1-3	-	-	TGTGCCAGCTCACCAGGGACCTTCAGTAACATATATTTT	CASSPGTFSNIYF
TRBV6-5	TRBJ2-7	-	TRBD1	TGTGCCAGCAGTCTCAGGGGGCCCTACGAGCAGTACTTC	CASSLRGPYEQYF
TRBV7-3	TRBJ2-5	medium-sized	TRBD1	TGTGCCAGCAGCCACGCACAGGGGCCAAAGTACTTC	CASSHAQGPKYF
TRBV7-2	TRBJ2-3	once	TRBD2	TGTGCCAGCAGCCAGACCCTAGCGGGGGGGGCAGATACGCAGTATTTT	CASSQTLAGGADTQYF
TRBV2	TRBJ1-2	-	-	TGTGCCAGCAGGGGGGACGGAGGAGGTGGCTACACCTTC	CASRGDGGGGYTF
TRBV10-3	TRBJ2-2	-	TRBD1	TGTGCCATCAGCGGACAGGGGTTAGGCGACACCGGGGAGCTGTTTTTT	CAISGQGLGDTGELFF
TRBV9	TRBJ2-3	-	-	TGTGCCAGCAGCGCCTCAGGGGCGACAGATACGCAGTATTTT	CASSASGATDTQYF
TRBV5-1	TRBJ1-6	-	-	TGCGCCAGCAGTAGGAGACAGAGCGAGTATAATTCACCCCTCCACTTT	CASSRRQSEYNSPLHF
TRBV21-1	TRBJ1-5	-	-	TGTGCCAGCAGCAAAGGCGGGGGTCATCAGCCCCAGCATTTT	CASSKGGGHQPQHF
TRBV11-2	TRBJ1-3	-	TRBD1	TGTGCCAGCAGCCAGTTGACAGGGCGTTCTGGAAACACCATATATTTT	CASSQLTGRSGNTIYF
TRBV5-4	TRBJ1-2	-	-	TGTGCCAGCAGCTTTGGACAGAATAACTATGGCTACACCTTC	CASSFGQNNYGYTF
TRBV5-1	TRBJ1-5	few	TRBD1	TGCGCCAGCAGCTCGACAGGGGGAGATCAGCCCCAGCATTTT	CASSSTGGDQPQHF
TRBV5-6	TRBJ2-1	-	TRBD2	TGTGCCAGCAGCTTGGAAGGCGGGGGGCCATACAATGAGCAGTTCTTC	CASSLEGGGPYNEQFF
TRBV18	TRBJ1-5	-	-	TGTGCCAGCTCACCACAAGACAATCAGCCCCAGCATTTT	CASSPQDNQPQHF
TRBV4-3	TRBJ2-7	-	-	TGCGCCAGCAGCCAAGAGTTAGGCAGGGGTACCGAGCAGTACTTC	CASSQELGRGTEQYF
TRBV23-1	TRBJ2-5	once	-	TGCGCCAGAAACAGGGAAGAGACCCAGTACTTC	CARNREETQYF
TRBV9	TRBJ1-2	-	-	TGTGCCAGCAGCCGTAGACAGGCTGGCGATGGCTACACCTTC	CASSRRQAGDGYTF
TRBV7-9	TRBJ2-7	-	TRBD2	TGTGCCAGCAGCGAGGCAGGCGGGGGCTACGAGCAGTACTTC	CASSEAGGGYEQYF
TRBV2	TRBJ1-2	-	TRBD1	TGTGCCAGCAGTGTCCTGACAGGGAACTATGGCTACACCTTC	CASSVLTGNYGYTF
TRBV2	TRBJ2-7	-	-	TGTGCCAGCCTCCGCCCACCCGACTACGAGCAGTACTTC	CASLRPPDYEQYF
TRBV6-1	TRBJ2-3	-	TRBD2	TGTGCCAGCAGTGAGCGAGCGGGGCGCCACAGCACAGATACGCAGTATTTT	CASSERAGRHSTDTQYF
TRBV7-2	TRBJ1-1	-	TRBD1	TGTGCCAGCAGCTTAGCCCCTACAGGGGGCCGGGCTGAAGCTTTCTTT	CASSLAPTGGRAEAFF
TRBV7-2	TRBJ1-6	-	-	TGTGCCAGCAGCTTAGTGGGGGTGGGTTCACCCCTCCACTTT	CASSLVGVGSPLHF
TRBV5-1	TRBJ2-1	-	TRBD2	TGCGCCAGCAGCTTGTCGCCTAGCGGGGGAAACAATGAGCAGTTCTTC	CASSLSPSGGNNEQFF
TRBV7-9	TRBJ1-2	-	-	TGTGCCAGCAGCGCTATTCGGGGGGCCAACTATGGCTACACCTTC	CASSAIRGANYGYTF